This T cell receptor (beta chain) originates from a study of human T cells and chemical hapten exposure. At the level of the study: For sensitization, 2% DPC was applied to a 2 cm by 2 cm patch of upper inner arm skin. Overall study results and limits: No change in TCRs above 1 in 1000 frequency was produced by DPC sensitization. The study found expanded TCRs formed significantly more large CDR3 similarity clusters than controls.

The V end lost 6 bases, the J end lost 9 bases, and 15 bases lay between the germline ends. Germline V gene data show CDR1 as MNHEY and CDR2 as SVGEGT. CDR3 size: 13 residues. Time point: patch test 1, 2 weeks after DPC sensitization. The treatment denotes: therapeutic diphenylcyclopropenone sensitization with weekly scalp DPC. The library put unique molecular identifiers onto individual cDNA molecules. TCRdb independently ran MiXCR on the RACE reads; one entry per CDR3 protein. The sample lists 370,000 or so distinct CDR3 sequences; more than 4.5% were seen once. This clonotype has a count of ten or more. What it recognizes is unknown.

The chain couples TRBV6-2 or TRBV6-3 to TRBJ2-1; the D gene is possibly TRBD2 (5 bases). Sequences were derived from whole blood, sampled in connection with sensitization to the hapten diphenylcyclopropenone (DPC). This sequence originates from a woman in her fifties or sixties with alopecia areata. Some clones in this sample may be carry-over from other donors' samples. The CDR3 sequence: CASSPPGRGEQFF. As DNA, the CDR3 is TGTGCCAGCAGCCCCCCCGGACGGGGTGAGCAGTTCTTC.